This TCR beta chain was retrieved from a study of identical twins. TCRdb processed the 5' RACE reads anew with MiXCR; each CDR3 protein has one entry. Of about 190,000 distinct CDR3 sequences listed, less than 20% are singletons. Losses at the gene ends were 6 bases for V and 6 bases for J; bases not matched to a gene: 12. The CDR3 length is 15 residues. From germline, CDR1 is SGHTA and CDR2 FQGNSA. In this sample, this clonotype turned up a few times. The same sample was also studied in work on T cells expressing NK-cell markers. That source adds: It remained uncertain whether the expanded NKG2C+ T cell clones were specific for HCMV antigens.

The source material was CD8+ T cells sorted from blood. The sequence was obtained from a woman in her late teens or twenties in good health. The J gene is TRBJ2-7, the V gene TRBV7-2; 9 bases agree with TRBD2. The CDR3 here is CASSSPGLALGEQYF. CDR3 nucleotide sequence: TGTGCCAGCAGTTCGCCGGGACTAGCTTTAGGCGAGCAGTACTTC.